The TCR beta chain described here comes from a study of shared clonotypes between healthy human individuals (dated by TCRdb to 2020 to 2021). About the full investigation: A few men and two women, aged 18 to 49 years, made up the cohort. Per donor, three plates each were used for CD4 naive and CD4 memory, two for CD8 naive, and one for CD8 memory. Blood TCR repertoires of roughly 5 healthy adults were deeply sequenced to estimate repertoire size and the extent of clonotype sharing between individuals. To increase sequencing depth and limit assay-specific biases, TCR repertoire library preparation and sequencing were carried out by different laboratories using diverse techniques. Between about 0.94 and 8.9 billion PBMCs per donor were obtained by leukapheresis.

About this clone itself: Which antigen it targets is not known. No much larger clone is present one base from it, and per-base qualities are unavailable.

Healthy HIV-negative adults with no recently reported acute infections or vaccinations were included as donors. All donors were Caucasian adults living in Nashville, Tennessee, USA. Magnetic negative selection was used to enrich CD4+ T cells, after which naive cells were positively selected on CD45RA and the negative fraction became the memory subset. Blood was obtained by leukapheresis, after which PBMCs were separated by Ficoll-Histopaque density gradient centrifugation and cryopreserved in liquid nitrogen vapor phase. Purity and quantity of every magnetically sorted T cell population were checked by analytical flow cytometry. Each sorted fraction had its genomic DNA isolated and then quantified by UV absorbance on a Nanodrop 2000c. TCR CDR3 regions were amplified from genomic DNA by multiplex PCR using the deep immunoSEQ assay. Extracted genomic DNA from each cell subset was distributed evenly across all wells of several immunoSEQ 96-well plates, and each plate was treated as a replicate. Each replicate PCR for sorted subsets received around 200 ng genomic DNA, equal to about 30,000 T cell genomes. The purified libraries were quantified using a Qubit 3.0 fluorometer, sized with a Bioanalyzer 2100, and then quantified again using the KAPA Library Quantification kit. Every immunoSEQ 96-well plate was sequenced on a separate single-read 150-cycle Illumina NextSeq 550 flow cell. On the authors' methods: The immunoSEQ output contained only junctional sequences without quality scores, so filtering could not match that applied to full-length reads. Sequences were annotated with PyIR, a Python wrapper for IgBLAST v1.9, using IMGT germline references to assign V/J genes and CDR3. Reads were filtered out if the reads had weak V/J assignments (E-value above 1e-6), no CDR3, stop codons, out-of-frame junctions, or ambiguous translated residues. A V3J clonotype was defined by an identical inferred V gene, J gene, and CDR3 amino acid sequence. The percentage overlap between two repertoires was calculated by dividing the number of shared unique clonotypes by the size of the smaller repertoire. Repertoire richness was assessed with RTK rarefaction, the Chao1 estimator, and Recon v2.1 estimates of unobserved clonotypes. Generation probabilities were computed with OLGA for all TCRbeta clonotypes obtained by the gDNA method from four donors. TCRdb provides this immuneACCESS table in a form limited to in-frame rearrangements. Some clones are lacking; in checked studies, under half of them reflect an unresolved V gene, and why the rest are absent is not known. V, J and clone size reflect that table, while D and trimming were determined from the DNA. Recorded for this sample are millions of clones; about 92% of them occurred a single time. The biggest ten clones account for about 0.13% of the sample.

Summary of the overall study and its limitations: Clonotypes shared by all four sorted-subset donors showed higher generation probabilities than non-shared clonotypes. Rarefaction of sorted-subset datasets indicated incomplete sequencing despite the large sequencing depth. The genetic and exposure-history diversity represented was limited by the small number of donors. Only blood was sampled, and tissue TCR repertoires likely differ from those in blood. Pairwise subsampling led to the expectation that sequencing depth would affect the degree of clonotype sharing among donors. Naive subsets generally had larger estimated clonotype richness than memory subsets did. About 5% of naive CD4, approximately 3.7% of naive CD8, roughly 2.4% of memory CD4, and around 0.42% of memory CD8 clonotypes were shared across a few donors.

The sequenced material came from naive CD4+ T cells sorted from blood. The cell subset or site label on this specimen signifies: CD45RA+ positively selected. This sequence originates from a young man in good health.

CDR3 loop: CASSIPAPDSYNEQFF. The bases are TGTGCCAGCAGCATACCCGCTCCGGATTCCTACAATGAGCAGTTCTTC. The chain employs TRBV5-4 and TRBJ2-1; the D gene remains uncertain. In the germline V gene (reference sequence), CDR1 corresponds to SGHNT and CDR2 to YYREEE. The cysteine opens and the phenylalanine closes a CDR3 of 16 amino acids. Only the CDR3 region is kept as DNA, spanning 48 bases read in frame from base 1. A distance of 15 bases separates the germline ends of V and J, which lose 4 bases and 1 base respectively. Full variable domain (CDR3 extended with the reference TRBV5-4 and TRBJ2-1 proteins): ETGVTQSPTHLIKTRGQQVTLRCSSQSGHNTVSWYQQALGQGPQFIFQYYREEENGRGNFPPRFSGLQFPNYSSELNVNALELDDSALYLCASSIPAPDSYNEQFFGPGTRLTVL.